A selection of T cell receptor beta chains follows, all from one sample in a study of siplizumab effects on memory and regulatory T cells. Profiled with immunoSEQ multiplex PCR; TCRdb holds only in-frame clones, not every one. The sample has over 65,000 clones; 95% are singletons. What was sequenced was CD8+ T cells sorted from blood. The receptors derive from a human donor in good health. Each CDR3 is given with its conserved first and last residue. Fields, in order: D gene, V gene, clone size, J gene, CDR3 DNA, CDR3 protein. D genes are given only for firm matches. Clone size appears in some rows only: once, few, many, or a class for an expanded clone.

.	TRBV27	.	TRBJ2-7	TGTGCCAGCAGTTTAACAGCTAACAGCTACGAGCAGTACTTC	CASSLTANSYEQYF
TRBD2	TRBV19	.	TRBJ2-1	TGTGCCAGTAGTATAACCGGCGGGAGATTACACAATGAGCAGTTCTTC	CASSITGGRLHNEQFF
.	TRBV7-8	.	TRBJ2-2	TGTGCCAGCAGCTTGGGGGCCGGGGAGCTGTTTTTT	CASSLGAGELFF
.	TRBV13	.	TRBJ2-7	TGTGCCAGCAGCTCCCCTTCTTGGTCCTACGAGCAGTACTTC	CASSSPSWSYEQYF
.	TRBV25-1	.	TRBJ2-2	TGTGCCAGCAGTATATTAAAGGGTCCCACCGGGGAGCTGTTTTTT	CASSILKGPTGELFF
.	TRBV11-3	.	TRBJ2-1	TGTGCCAGCAGCTCCCCGGCGGGACACAATGAGCAGTTCTTC	CASSSPAGHNEQFF
TRBD1	TRBV27	.	TRBJ1-1	TGTGCCAGCAGTTTAACAGGGGGCGAAGGCTGGAACACTGAAGCTTTCTTT	CASSLTGGEGWNTEAFF
.	TRBV27	.	TRBJ2-1	TGTGCCAGCAGGACGATTGACAATGAGCAGTTCTTC	CASRTIDNEQFF
.	TRBV5-4	.	TRBJ2-1	TGTGCCAGCAGCTTGGCCCCCCTGGGGAGCTACAATGAGCAGTTCTTC	CASSLAPLGSYNEQFF
.	TRBV6-5	.	TRBJ2-5	TGTGCCAGCATTCTATCGAGAATTCGAGAGACCCAGTACTTC	CASILSRIRETQYF
TRBD1	TRBV19	.	TRBJ1-1	TGTGCCAGTTCTCCCGGACAGGGACCCGAAGCTTTCTTT	CASSPGQGPEAFF
TRBD1	TRBV28	.	TRBJ2-3	TGTGCCAGCAGTTTATTGGACAGGGGGTCAGATACGCAGTATTTT	CASSLLDRGSDTQYF
TRBD2	TRBV27	.	TRBJ2-1	TGTGCCAGCAGCATTATCGGGACTAGCGGTGCCAATGAGCAGTTCTTC	CASSIIGTSGANEQFF
.	TRBV7-2	.	TRBJ2-3	TGTGCCAGCAGCGGGTACTATGGGGTCGCAGATACGCAGTATTTT	CASSGYYGVADTQYF
TRBD2	TRBV2	.	TRBJ2-7	TGTGCCAGCAGTGAGGGGACTAGCGGGTGGTACGAGCAGTACTTC	CASSEGTSGWYEQYF
.	TRBV7-9	.	TRBJ2-7	TGTGCCAGCAGCCGGACGCCGGGGGAGCAGTACTTC	CASSRTPGEQYF
.	TRBV7-8	.	TRBJ2-2	TGTGCCAGCAGCCCGACTAGGAACACCGGGGAGCTGTTTTTT	CASSPTRNTGELFF
.	TRBV2	.	TRBJ1-4	TGTGCCAGCAGTGATCCCCACAGGGATAGAAATGAAAAACTGTTTTTT	CASSDPHRDRNEKLFF
.	TRBV28	.	TRBJ2-7	TGTGTGGCGGGGGGGACAGGAGCCTACGAGCAGTACTTC	CVAGGTGAYEQYF
.	TRBV11-3	.	TRBJ2-1	TGTGCCAGCGGGAGCTCCTACAATGAGCAGTTCTTC	CASGSSYNEQFF
TRBD2	TRBV9	.	TRBJ2-7	TGTGCCAGCAGCGTAGGGGGAGGGATCTCCTACGAGCAGTACTTC	CASSVGGGISYEQYF
.	TRBV27	.	TRBJ1-1	TGTGCCAGCAGCACTACCTCGGGACTTTTGAACACTGAAGCTTTCTTT	CASSTTSGLLNTEAFF
TRBD1	TRBV19	.	TRBJ2-1	TGTGCCAGTAGAGACAGGGGCCTTGATGAGCAGTTCTTC	CASRDRGLDEQFF
TRBD1	TRBV7-9	.	TRBJ2-7	TGTGCCAGCAGCTCCCCGACAGGGAGTGAGCAGTACTTC	CASSSPTGSEQYF
.	TRBV10-3	.	TRBJ2-2	TGTGCCATCAGTCCGGGACAGAACACCGGGGAGCTGTTTTTT	CAISPGQNTGELFF
.	TRBV7-8	.	TRBJ1-1	TGTGCCAGCACCCCCCCAATGAACACTGAAGCTTTCTTT	CASTPPMNTEAFF
.	TRBV13	.	TRBJ2-7	TGTGCCAGCAGCTTAGCTAACTCCTACGAGCAGTACTTC	CASSLANSYEQYF
.	TRBV5-4	.	TRBJ2-1	TGTGCCAGCACCCTTCCCCCCTACAATGAGCAGTTCTTC	CASTLPPYNEQFF
.	TRBV7-9	once	TRBJ1-1	TGTGCCAGCAGCTTAGTTTCCAGGAACACTGAAGCTTTCTTT	CASSLVSRNTEAFF
.	TRBV14	.	TRBJ1-4	TGTGCCAGCAGCCAAGAAGGTGAAAAACTGTTTTTT	CASSQEGEKLFF
TRBD2	TRBV2	.	TRBJ2-5	TGTGCCAGCAGTGAACAGCGGGAAGGGCAAGAGACCCAGTACTTC	CASSEQREGQETQYF
.	TRBV7-6	.	TRBJ2-5	TGTGCCAGCAGCTCCAGTCGAGGGGCTGGCGAGACCCAGTACTTC	CASSSSRGAGETQYF
.	TRBV5-1	.	TRBJ1-1	TGCGCCAGCAGCTTGGGGGAAGCTTTCTTT	CASSLGEAFF
.	TRBV5-6	.	TRBJ2-1	TGTGCCAGCAGCTTGGCCGGGAATGAGCAGTTCTTC	CASSLAGNEQFF
TRBD1	TRBV27	once	TRBJ2-7	TGTGCCAGCGGTGGGTGGGGGACAGGGGATGAGCAGTACTTC	CASGGWGTGDEQYF
.	TRBV27	.	TRBJ2-7	TGTGCCAGCAGTTTATCCCTGGGTAGCGGTTACGAGCAGTACTTC	CASSLSLGSGYEQYF
.	TRBV7-9	.	TRBJ2-1	TGTGCCAGCAGCTCCTCAAGCCCTGGCTCTGAGCAGTTCTTC	CASSSSSPGSEQFF
.	TRBV7-2	.	TRBJ2-7	TGTGCCAGCAGCCATGGAGGCTCTACCTACGAGCAGTACTTC	CASSHGGSTYEQYF
TRBD1	TRBV6-1	.	TRBJ2-4	TGTGCCAGCAGTGAAGCAGGGGGCCAAAACATTCAGTACTTC	CASSEAGGQNIQYF